The text below deals with one TCR beta chain. The sample is drawn from a study of OX40 agonist ivuxolimab in advanced cancers. Trimming cost V 5 bases and J 5 bases, with 19 bases left between them. The CDR3 sequence is 15 residues long. Germline values: CDR1 SGHVS, CDR2 FQNEAQ. This table comes from immunoSEQ multiplex PCR, and its TCRdb copy is limited to in-frame clones, with some not included. This table holds roughly 61,000 clones, nearly 90% found once. The clonotype originates from an adult with an advanced solid tumor such as melanoma, head and neck, liver or kidney cancer. The chain is built from TRBV7-8 and TRBJ2-7; a weak D match, TRBD2 (6 bases). This specimen was CD4+ or CD8+ T cells sorted from blood, taken in a trial of the OX40 agonist ivuxolimab. This chain's CDR3 is CASSGGNLATNEQYF. Here the CDR3 DNA reads TGTGCCAGCAGCGGGGGGAACCTAGCAACGAACGAGCAGTACTTC. Full variable domain (rest looked up from reference TRBV7-8 and TRBJ2-7): GAGVSQSPRYKVAKRGQDVALRCDPISGHVSLFWYQQALGQGPEFLTYFQNEAQLDKSGLPSDRFFAERPEGSVSTLKIQRTQQEDSAVYLCASSGGNLATNEQYFGPGTRLTVT.